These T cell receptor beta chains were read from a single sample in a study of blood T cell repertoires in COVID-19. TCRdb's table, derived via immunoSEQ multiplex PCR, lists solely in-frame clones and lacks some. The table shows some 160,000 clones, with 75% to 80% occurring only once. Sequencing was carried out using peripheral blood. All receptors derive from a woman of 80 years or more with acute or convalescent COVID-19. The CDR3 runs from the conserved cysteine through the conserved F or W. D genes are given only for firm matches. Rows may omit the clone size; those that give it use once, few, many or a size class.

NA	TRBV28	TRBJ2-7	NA	TGTGCCAGCAGTTTGCCAGTCCTTTACGAGCAGTACTTC	CASSLPVLYEQYF
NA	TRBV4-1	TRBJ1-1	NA	TGCGCCAGCAGCCAAGCGCCAGGGGTTAACACTGAAGCTTTCTTT	CASSQAPGVNTEAFF
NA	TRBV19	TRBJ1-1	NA	TGTGCCAGTAGCCAGGGACACCTGAACACTGAAGCTTTCTTT	CASSQGHLNTEAFF
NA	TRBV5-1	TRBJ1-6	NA	TGCGCCAGCAGCTTGGACGGAGGGCGGTCACCCCTCCACTTT	CASSLDGGRSPLHF
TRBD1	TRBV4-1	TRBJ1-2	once	TGCGCCAGCAGCCAAGGGACAGGGGTAGGATATGGCTACACCTTC	CASSQGTGVGYGYTF
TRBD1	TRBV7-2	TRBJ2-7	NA	TGTGCCAGCAGACAGCCGGGACAGGGTATGGTCCGAGAGCAGTACTTC	CASRQPGQGMVREQYF
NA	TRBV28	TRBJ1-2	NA	TGTGCCAGCAGTTTAACTCCGGGAGGAGCAGACGGCTACACCTTC	CASSLTPGGADGYTF
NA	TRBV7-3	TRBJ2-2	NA	TGTGCCAGCAGCACCCCGTCGGGCGGGGAGCTGTTTTTT	CASSTPSGGELFF
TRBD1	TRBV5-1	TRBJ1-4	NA	TGCGCCGCCTCGACAGGGCCTAATGAAAAACTGTTTTTT	CAASTGPNEKLFF
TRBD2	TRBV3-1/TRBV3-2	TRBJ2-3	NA	TGTGCCAGCAGCCACGGGACTAGCGGGGACACAGATACGCAGTATTTT	CASSHGTSGDTDTQYF
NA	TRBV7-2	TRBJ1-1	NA	TGTGCCAGCAGCTTAACAGGGCTATATAGTGAAGCTTTCTTT	CASSLTGLYSEAFF
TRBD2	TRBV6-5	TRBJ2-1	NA	TGTGCCAGCTCTAGCGGGCGATCCTACAATGAGCAGTTCTTC	CASSSGRSYNEQFF
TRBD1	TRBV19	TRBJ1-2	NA	TGTGCCAGCTCACCTGACAGGGGGCGGAACTATGGCTACACCTTC	CASSPDRGRNYGYTF
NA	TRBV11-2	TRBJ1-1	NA	TGTGCCAGCAGCTTAAGGGGATATGACACTGAAGCTTTCTTT	CASSLRGYDTEAFF
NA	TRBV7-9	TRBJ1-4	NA	TGTGCCAGCAGCCTTCAATCAGGGGCAGAAAAACTGTTTTTT	CASSLQSGAEKLFF
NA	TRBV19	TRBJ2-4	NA	TGTGCCAGTAGTGGCAGGTCCGGGGACATTCAGTACTTC	CASSGRSGDIQYF
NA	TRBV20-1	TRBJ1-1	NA	TGCAGTGCTAGTAGTACTCAAGCTTTCTTT	CSASSTQAFF